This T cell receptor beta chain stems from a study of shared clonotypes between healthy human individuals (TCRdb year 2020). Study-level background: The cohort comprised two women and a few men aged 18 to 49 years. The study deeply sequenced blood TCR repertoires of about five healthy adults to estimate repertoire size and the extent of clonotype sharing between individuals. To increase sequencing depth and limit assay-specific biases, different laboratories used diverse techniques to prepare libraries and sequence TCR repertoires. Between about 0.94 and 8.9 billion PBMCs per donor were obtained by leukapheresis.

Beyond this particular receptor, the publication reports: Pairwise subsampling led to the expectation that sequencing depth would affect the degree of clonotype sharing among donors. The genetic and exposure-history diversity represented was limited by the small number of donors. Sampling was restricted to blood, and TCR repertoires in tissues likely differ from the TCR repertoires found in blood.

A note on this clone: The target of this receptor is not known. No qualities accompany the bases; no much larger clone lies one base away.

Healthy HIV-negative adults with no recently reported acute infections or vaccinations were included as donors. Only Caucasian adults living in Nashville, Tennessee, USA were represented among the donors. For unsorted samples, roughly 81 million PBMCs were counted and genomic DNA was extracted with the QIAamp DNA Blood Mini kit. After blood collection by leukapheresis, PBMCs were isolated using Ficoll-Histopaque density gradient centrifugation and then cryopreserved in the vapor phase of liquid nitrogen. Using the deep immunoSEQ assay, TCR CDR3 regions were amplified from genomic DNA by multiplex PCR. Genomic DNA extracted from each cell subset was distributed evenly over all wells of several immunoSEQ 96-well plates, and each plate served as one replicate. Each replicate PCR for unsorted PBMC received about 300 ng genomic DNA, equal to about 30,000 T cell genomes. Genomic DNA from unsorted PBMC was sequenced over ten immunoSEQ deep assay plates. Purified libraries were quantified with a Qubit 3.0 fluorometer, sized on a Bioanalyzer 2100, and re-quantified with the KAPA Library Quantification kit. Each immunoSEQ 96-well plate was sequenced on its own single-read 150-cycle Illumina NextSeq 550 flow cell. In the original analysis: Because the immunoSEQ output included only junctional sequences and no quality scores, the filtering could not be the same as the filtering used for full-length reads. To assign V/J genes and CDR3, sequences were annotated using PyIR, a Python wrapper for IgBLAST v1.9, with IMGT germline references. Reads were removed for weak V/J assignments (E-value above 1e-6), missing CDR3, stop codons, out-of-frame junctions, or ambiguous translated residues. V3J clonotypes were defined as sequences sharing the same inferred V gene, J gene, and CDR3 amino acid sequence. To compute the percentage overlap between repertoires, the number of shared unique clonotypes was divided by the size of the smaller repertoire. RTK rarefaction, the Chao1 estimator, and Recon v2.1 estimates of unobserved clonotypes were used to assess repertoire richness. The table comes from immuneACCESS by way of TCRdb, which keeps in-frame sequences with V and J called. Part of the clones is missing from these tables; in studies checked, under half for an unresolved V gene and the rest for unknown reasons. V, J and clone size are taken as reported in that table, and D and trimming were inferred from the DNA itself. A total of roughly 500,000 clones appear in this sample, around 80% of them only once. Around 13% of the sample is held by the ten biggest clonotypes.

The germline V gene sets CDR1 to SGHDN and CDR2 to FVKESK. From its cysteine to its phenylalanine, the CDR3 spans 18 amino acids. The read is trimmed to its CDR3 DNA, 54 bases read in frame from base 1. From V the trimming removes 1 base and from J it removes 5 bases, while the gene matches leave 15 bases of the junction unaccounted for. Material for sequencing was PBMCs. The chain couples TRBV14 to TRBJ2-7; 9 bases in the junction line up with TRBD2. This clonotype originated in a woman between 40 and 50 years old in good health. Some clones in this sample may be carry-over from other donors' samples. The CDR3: CASSQGWGGGRALDEQYF. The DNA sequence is TGTGCCAGCAGCCAAGGCTGGGGAGGCGGGAGGGCCCTGGACGAGCAGTACTTC.